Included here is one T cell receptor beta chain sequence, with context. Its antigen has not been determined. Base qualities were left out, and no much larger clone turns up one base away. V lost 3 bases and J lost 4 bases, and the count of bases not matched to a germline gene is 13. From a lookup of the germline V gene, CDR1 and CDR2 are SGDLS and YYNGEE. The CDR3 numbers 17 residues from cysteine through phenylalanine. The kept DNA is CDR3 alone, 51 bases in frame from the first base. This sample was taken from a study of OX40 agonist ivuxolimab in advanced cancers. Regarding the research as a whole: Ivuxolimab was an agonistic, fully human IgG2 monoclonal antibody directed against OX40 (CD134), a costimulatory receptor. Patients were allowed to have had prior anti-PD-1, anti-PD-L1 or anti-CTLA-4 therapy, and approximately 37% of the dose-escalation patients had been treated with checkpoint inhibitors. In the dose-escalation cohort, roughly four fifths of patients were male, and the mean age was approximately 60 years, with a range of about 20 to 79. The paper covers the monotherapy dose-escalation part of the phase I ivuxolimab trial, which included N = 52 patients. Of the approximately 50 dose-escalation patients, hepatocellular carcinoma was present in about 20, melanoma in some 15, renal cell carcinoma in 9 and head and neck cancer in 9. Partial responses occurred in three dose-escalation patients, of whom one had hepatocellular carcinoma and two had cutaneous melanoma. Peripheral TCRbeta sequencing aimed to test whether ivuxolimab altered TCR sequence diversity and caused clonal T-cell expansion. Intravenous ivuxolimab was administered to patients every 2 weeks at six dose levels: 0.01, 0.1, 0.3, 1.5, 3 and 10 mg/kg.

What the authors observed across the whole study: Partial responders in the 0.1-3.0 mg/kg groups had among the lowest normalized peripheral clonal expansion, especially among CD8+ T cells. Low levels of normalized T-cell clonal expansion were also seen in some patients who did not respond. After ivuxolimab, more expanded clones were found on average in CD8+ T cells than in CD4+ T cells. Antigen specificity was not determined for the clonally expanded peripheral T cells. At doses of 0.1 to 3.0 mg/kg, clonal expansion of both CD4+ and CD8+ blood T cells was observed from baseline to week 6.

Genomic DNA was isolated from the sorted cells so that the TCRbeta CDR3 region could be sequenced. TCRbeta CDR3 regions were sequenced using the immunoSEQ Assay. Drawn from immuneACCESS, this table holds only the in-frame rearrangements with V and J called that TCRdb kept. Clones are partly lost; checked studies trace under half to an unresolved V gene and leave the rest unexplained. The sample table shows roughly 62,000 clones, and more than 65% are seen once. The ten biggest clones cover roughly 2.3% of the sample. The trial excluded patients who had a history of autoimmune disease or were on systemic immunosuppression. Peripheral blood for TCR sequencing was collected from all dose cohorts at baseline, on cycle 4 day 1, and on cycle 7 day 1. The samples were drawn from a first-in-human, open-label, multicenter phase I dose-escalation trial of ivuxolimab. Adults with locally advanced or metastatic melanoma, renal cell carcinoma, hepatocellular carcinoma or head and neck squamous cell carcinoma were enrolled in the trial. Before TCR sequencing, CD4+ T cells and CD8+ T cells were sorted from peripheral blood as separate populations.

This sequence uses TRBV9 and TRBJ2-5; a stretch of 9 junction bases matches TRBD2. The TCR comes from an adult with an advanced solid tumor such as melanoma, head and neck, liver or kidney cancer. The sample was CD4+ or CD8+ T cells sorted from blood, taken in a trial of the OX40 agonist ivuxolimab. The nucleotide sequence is TGTGCCAGCAGCGCTGCCCCCATGGCGGGGGGGCGAGAGACCCAGTACTTC. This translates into CASSAAPMAGGRETQYF.